The 21 T cell receptor beta chains in this list originate from one sample, sequenced in a study. MiXCR, run by TCRdb on the RT-PCR reads, gives a single entry per CDR3 protein. The sample records about 680,000 distinct CDR3 sequences, 11% to 15% being singletons. The specimen sequenced was memory CD4+ T cells from blood. Every receptor here comes from a female donor in good health, serving as a healthy control.

This chain connects TRBV10-1 to TRBJ2-7; D gene uncertain. The CDR3 sequence is 14 residues long. Germline CDR1 and CDR2: WNHNN and SYGVQD (reference sequence). Trimming shortened V by 2 bases and J by 0 bases, and 8 bases separated the two germline ends. CDR3 sequence reads: CASSEGRFSYEQYF. The CDR3 region has the DNA TGCGCCAGCAGTGAGGGACGGTTCTCCTACGAGCAGTACTTC.

This chain links TRBV19 with TRBJ1-5; D remains unclear. This CDR3 is built from 14 residues. Germline CDR1 and CDR2: LNHDA and SQIVND (reference sequence). Trimming removed 3 bases from V and 0 bases from J, with 6 bases in between. CDR3 bases: TGTGCCAGTAGTATGCCGTATAGCAATCAGCCCCAGCATTTT. The encoded protein is CASSMPYSNQPQHF.

This clonotype came up many times. V and J are TRBV12-3 or TRBV12-4 and TRBJ2-5, with a tentative D call TRBD1 (6 bases). The CDR3 extends over 14 amino acids. V shed 6 bases and J shed 2 bases, with 13 bases lying between them. This CDR3 is CASSSNREQETQYF. The CDR3 nucleotides are TGTGCCAGCAGCTCAAACAGGGAGCAAGAGACCCAGTACTTC.

Many counts were recorded for this clonotype. CDR3 amino acids: CASSLFDLRDGELFF. CDR3 nucleotides: TGTGCCAGCAGCTTATTTGATCTTCGGGATGGGGAGCTGTTTTTT. V is TRBV7-9 and J is TRBJ2-2; perhaps TRBD2 as D (5 bases). Germline CDR1 and CDR2: SEHNR and FQNEAQ (reference sequence). The CDR3 length is 15 residues. Trimming removed 2 bases at V and 8 bases at J, with 15 bases between.

This clonotype was seen ten or more times. The J gene is TRBJ2-7, the V gene TRBV10-3; D gene unclear. The germline gives CDR1 ENHRY, CDR2 SYGVKD. This CDR3 comprises 12 residues. The germline V and J ends were trimmed by 5 bases and 6 bases, with 11 bases remaining between them. As DNA, the CDR3 is TGTGCCATCAGTAGGGAACGAGGCGAGCAGTACTTC. Translation: CAISRERGEQYF.

This clonotype occurred many times. The chain employs TRBV9 and TRBJ2-1, with 7 bases lining up with TRBD2. The germline CDR1 and CDR2 sequences are SGDLS and YYNGEE. CDR3 length equals 15 residues. The trim removed 3 bases at V and 0 bases at J, leaving 3 bases unmatched. CDR3 residues: CASSDRGDSYNEQFF. DNA of the CDR3: TGTGCCAGCAGCGATCGGGGGGACTCCTACAATGAGCAGTTCTTC.

This clonotype occurred a few times. The DNA of the CDR3 is TGTGCCAGCAGTTTATTCAGGCCGGAGAATTCACCCCTCCACTTT. Its translation: CASSLFRPENSPLHF. This sequence joins TRBV27 and TRBJ1-6; no reliable D call. Trimming took off 1 base at V and 7 bases at J, with 11 bases between the two ends. CDR3 length: 15 amino acids. CDR1 MNHEY and CDR2 SMNVEV come from the germline V gene (reference sequence).

At least ten counts were recorded for this clonotype. V usage is TRBV5-6 and J usage is TRBJ1-5; D is uncertain. The CDR3 has 12 amino acids. Germline lookup yields CDR1 SGHDT and CDR2 YYEEEE. V was trimmed by 2 bases and J by 5 bases, leaving 5 bases between them. The CDR3 region is CASSLQYQPQHF. In DNA, the CDR3 is TGTGCCAGCAGCTTACAGTATCAGCCCCAGCATTTT.

This clonotype was seen a handful of times. This chain joins TRBV20-1 and TRBJ2-7, with D perhaps matching TRBD1 (6 bases). Germline values: CDR1 DFQATT, CDR2 SNEGSKA (reference sequence). The CDR3 covers 13 residues. The ends were cut back, 4 bases at V and 4 bases at J, with 14 bases in the middle. CDR3 region: CSATGQPFYEQYF. As DNA, the CDR3 is TGCAGTGCTACCGGACAGCCTTTTTACGAGCAGTACTTC.

There are a few counts of this clonotype. The chain has TRBV6-6 and TRBJ2-7; tentative D call: TRBD2 (7 bases). Trimming left V 10 bases short and J 7 bases short, with 23 bases between. The germline V gene has CDR1 MNHNY and CDR2 SVGAGI (reference sequence). The CDR3 sequence is 14 residues long. The CDR3 region is CATAREEGVGEQYF. The DNA for the CDR3 is TGTGCCACCGCTCGGGAGGAGGGGGTTGGGGAGCAGTACTTC.

The V call is TRBV27, the J call TRBJ1-1, with D unclear. The CDR3 totals 15 residues. The V and J ends lost 1 base and 3 bases respectively, with 12 bases between them. CDR1 is MNHEY and CDR2 is SMNVEV in the germline V gene (reference sequence). CDR3 nucleotides: TGTGCCAGCAGTTTATTCATGGGAGTGGACACTGAAGCTTTCTTT. It specifies CASSLFMGVDTEAFF.

The V and J genes are TRBV5-1 and TRBJ1-2, with D possibly TRBD1 on 6 matching bases. CDR1 is SGHRS and CDR2 is YFSETQ in the germline V gene. This CDR3 spans 14 amino acids. The V and J ends lost 0 bases and 6 bases respectively, with 12 bases between them. CDR3 amino acids: CASSLDREGDGYTF. The CDR3 bases are TGCGCCAGCAGCTTGGACAGGGAGGGGGATGGCTACACCTTC.

The chain carries TRBV5-6 and TRBJ2-3; D is uncertain. The V gene lost 2 bases and the J gene lost 6 bases, with 10 bases spanning the gap. This CDR3 spans 13 amino acids. Germline CDR1 SGHDT, CDR2 YYEEEE. The CDR3, as DNA: TGTGCCAGCAGCTTTTATGAGGTCGATACGCAGTATTTT. Protein sequence: CASSFYEVDTQYF.

The rearrangement uses TRBV6-6 and TRBJ2-7; D gene uncertain. V dropped 0 bases and J dropped 0 bases, with 9 bases sitting between them. This CDR3 spans 15 amino acids. Germline values: CDR1 MNHNY, CDR2 SVGAGI (reference sequence). The CDR3 DNA reads TGTGCCAGCAGTTACTCTGTGTCGGGCTCCTACGAGCAGTACTTC. This codes for CASSYSVSGSYEQYF.

This sequence joins TRBV2 and TRBJ2-2; a weak D match, TRBD1 (6 bases). This CDR3 contains 15 residues. Germline CDR1 and CDR2: SNHLY and FYNNEI. Trimming cost V 5 bases and J 3 bases, with 13 bases left between them. CDR3 DNA: TGTGCCAGCAGTTCACAGGGCCCACACACCGGGGAGCTGTTTTTT. This gives the protein CASSSQGPHTGELFF. The entire variable domain, with the rest obtained from reference TRBV2 and TRBJ2-2, is as follows: EPEVTQTPSHQVTQMGQEVILRCVPISNHLYFYWYRQILGQKVEFLVSFYNNEISEKSEIFDDQFSVERPDGSNFTLKIRSTKLEDSAMYFCASSSQGPHTGELFFGEGSRLTVL.

This chain uses TRBV6-2 or TRBV6-3 with TRBJ2-1, with D possibly being TRBD1 (6 bases). In germline, CDR1 is MNHEY, CDR2 SVGEGT. V lost 0 bases to trimming and J lost 4 bases, with 13 bases between them. This CDR3 spans 16 amino acids. In nucleotides, the CDR3 is TGTGCCAGCAGTTACTCAACCCGGACAGCTTACAATGAGCAGTTCTTC. Its protein is CASSYSTRTAYNEQFF.

The V gene is TRBV27, the J gene TRBJ2-3; no definite D call. There are 13 residues in the CDR3. The V and J ends lost 2 bases and 8 bases respectively, with 11 bases between them. Germline V lookup: CDR1 MNHEY, CDR2 SMNVEV (reference sequence). The CDR3 region has the DNA TGTGCCAGCAGTTTAAAACTCACCGGTACGCAGTATTTT. It translates to CASSLKLTGTQYF.

Here the CDR3 reads CASSSRGSGAPQHF. CDR3 bases: TGTGCCAGCAGTTCGCGGGGGTCAGGGGCTCCCCAGCATTTT. The genes are TRBV7-2 and TRBJ1-5; maybe TRBD1 (6 bases). Germline CDR1 reads SGHTA; CDR2 reads FQGNSA. The CDR3 has 14 residues. V was shortened by 6 bases and J by 10 bases, with 19 bases between the two germline ends.

This clonotype occurred a few times. The chain employs TRBV6-2 or TRBV6-3 and TRBJ1-5; no firm D call. The CDR3 is made up of 13 amino acids. CDR1 is MNHEY and CDR2 is SVGEGT in the germline V gene. The V end lost 6 bases, the J end lost 0 bases, and 6 bases lay between the germline ends. This CDR3 reads CASSIDSNQPQHF. DNA of the CDR3: TGTGCCAGCAGCATAGATAGCAATCAGCCCCAGCATTTT.

The chain employs TRBV20-1 and TRBJ2-1; 7 positions agree with TRBD2. The V segment lost 3 bases and the J segment 4 bases; nucleotides outside the gene matches: 12. The germline CDR1 and CDR2 sequences are DFQATT and SNEGSKA (reference sequence). CDR3 length equals 16 residues. CDR3 DNA: TGCAGTGCTAGCTCCCCGCGGGTCGGGGGGTACAATGAGCAGTTCTTC. Protein: CSASSPRVGGYNEQFF.

This clonotype was seen a handful of times. The genes are TRBV24-1 and TRBJ2-5; TRBD2 matches 8 bases. CDR1 and CDR2 from the germline V gene are KGHDR and SFDVKD. J gave up 5 bases and V 4 bases, and 2 bases lay outside the gene matches. The CDR3 contains 13 residues. The CDR3 here is CATSDPGGETQYF. Written as DNA, the CDR3 is TGTGCCACCAGTGACCCGGGAGGGGAGACCCAGTACTTC.